This T cell receptor beta chain was identified in a study of T cells in Graves' hyperthyroidism and ophthalmopathy. The CDR3 length is 15 residues. The trim removed 8 bases at V and 9 bases at J, leaving 12 bases unmatched. Germline V gene data show CDR1 as DFQATT and CDR2 as SNEGSKA (reference sequence). There are a few counts of this clonotype. Regions amplified from RNA transcripts were the TCR beta CDR3 regions. The HTBI primer set served for first-round RT-PCR of the TCR CDR3. TCRdb reprocessed the multiplex PCR reads via MiXCR and lists one record per CDR3 protein. The table shows 550,000 to 800,000 distinct CDR3 sequences, with about 18% occurring only once.

This chain links TRBV20-1 with TRBJ2-1, with 14 bases aligning to TRBD2. Sequencing input: blood. The sequence was obtained from a man in his forties or fifties with Graves' hyperthyroidism. The CDR3 protein is CSSIPRLAGGSEQFF. Here the CDR3 DNA reads TGCAGTTCCATCCCGCGACTAGCGGGAGGGTCTGAGCAGTTCTTC.